One and the same sample provided the 2 T cell receptor beta chains below, sequenced in a study of blood T cell repertoires in COVID-19. The protocol was immunoSEQ multiplex PCR, while the TCRdb copy is restricted to in-frame clones and leaves out a portion. The table lists 350,000 to 450,000 clones, 86% of them singletons, with just over 7% in the top ten. Sample: peripheral blood. The origin of the receptors is a woman between 55 and 75 years old with COVID-19, enrolled during active disease.

The chain combines TRBV4-1 with TRBJ2-5; perhaps TRBD1 as D (5 bases). The germline V gene encodes CDR1 MGHRA and CDR2 YSYEKL. Trimming left V 0 bases short and J 1 base short, with 12 bases between. CDR3 length equals 16 residues. The CDR3 region is CASSQDRDSFQETQYF. The CDR3 DNA sequence: TGCGCCAGCAGCCAAGATCGAGACAGTTTCCAAGAGACCCAGTACTTC.

J is TRBJ2-4 and V is TRBV7-9; 7 bases are a match to TRBD2. The CDR3 is 14 amino acids. V lost 1 base to trimming and J lost 9 bases; unmatched junction nucleotides: 6. The germline gives CDR1 SEHNR, CDR2 FQNEAQ (reference sequence). The CDR3 here is CASSLVVGEGIQYF. As DNA, the CDR3 is TGTGCCAGCAGCTTAGTCGTGGGGGAGGGCATTCAGTACTTC.